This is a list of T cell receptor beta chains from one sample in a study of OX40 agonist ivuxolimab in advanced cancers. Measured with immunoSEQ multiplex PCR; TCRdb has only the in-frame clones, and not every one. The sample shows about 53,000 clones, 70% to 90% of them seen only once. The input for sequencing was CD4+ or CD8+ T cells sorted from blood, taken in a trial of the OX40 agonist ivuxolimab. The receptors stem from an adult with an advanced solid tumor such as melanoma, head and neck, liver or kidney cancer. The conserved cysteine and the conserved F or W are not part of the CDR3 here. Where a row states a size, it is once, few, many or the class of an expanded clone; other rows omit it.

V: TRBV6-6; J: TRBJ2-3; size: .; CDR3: ASSHPPGQGADTQY
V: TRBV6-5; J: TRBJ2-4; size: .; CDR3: ASSYTTGANIQY
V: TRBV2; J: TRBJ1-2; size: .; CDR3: ASTPGGSSASYGYT
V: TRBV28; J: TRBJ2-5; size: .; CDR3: ASLTGSGETQY
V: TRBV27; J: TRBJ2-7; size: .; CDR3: ASSLRHPYEQY
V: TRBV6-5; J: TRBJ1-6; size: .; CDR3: ASSSGQGTSPLH
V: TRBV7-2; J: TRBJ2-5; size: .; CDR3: ASSLGQGKETQY
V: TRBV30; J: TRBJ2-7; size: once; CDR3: AWSGSYEQY
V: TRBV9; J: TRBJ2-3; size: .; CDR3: ASSVEGSSDTQY
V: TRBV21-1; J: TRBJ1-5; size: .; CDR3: AGRKPQH
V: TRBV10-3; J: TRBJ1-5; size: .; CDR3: AIKGAEGSNQPQH
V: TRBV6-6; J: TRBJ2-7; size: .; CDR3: ASRLAVQAYEQY
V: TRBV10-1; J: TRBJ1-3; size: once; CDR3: ASSSGDGNTIY
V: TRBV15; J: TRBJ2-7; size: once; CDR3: ATSRDLDSLEQY
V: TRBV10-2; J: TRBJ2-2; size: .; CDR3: ASSVRTGELF
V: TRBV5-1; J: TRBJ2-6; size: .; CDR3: ASSQVGPGSYSGANVLT
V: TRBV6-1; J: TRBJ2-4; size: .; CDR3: AISWGGQSSNIQY
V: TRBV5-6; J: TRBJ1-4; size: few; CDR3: ASSFRTVRRSEKLF
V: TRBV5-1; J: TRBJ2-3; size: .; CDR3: ASSANTLSTDTQY
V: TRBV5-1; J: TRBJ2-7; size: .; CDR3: ASSLVSYEQY
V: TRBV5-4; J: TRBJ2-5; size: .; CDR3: ASSLFLQETQY
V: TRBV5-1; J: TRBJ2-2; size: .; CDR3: ASSSLAGTNTGELF
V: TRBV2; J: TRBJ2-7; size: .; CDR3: ASSGGQGPPYEQY
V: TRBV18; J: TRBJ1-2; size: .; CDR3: ASSPSSRQGAGGYT
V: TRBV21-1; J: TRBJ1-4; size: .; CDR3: ASSKAGQGAGTNEKLF
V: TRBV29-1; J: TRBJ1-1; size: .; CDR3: SVGRGKGTEAF
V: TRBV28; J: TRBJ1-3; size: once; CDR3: ASSSGGPGNTIY
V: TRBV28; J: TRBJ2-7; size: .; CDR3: ASWTRQGAYEQY
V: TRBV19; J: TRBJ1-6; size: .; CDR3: ASSIDGTVSPLH
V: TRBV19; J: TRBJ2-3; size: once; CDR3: ASGQNTDTQY
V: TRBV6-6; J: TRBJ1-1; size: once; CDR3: ASRPGGKGTEAF
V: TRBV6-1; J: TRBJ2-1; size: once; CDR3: ASTSSGTVGEQF
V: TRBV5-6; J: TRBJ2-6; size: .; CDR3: ASSFLSGANVLT
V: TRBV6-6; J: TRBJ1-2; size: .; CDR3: ARPRRLMDGYT
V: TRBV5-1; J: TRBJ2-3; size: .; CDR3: TSSPREKSGTQY
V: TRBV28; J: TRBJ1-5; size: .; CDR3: ASQGSRGDQPQH
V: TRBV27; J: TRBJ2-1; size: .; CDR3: ASSSGVAGAHEQF
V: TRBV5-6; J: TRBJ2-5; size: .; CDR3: ASTIGLAGHQETQY
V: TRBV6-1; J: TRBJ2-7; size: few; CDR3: ASSERQGYEQY
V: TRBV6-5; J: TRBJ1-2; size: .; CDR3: ASLARTRGYT
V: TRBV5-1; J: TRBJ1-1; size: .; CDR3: ASRQGTEAF
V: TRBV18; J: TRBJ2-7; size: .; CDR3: ASSPPTSGRAGEQY
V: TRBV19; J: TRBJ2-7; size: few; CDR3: ASSIGEGYEQY
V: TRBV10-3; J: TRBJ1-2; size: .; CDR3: AVNRDTDYGYT
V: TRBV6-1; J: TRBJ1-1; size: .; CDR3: ASGREVGTEAF
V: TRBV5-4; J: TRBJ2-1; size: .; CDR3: ASTIGPRDNEQF
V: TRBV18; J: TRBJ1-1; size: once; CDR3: ASSPRTEMNTEAF
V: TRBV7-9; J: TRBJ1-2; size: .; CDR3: ASSPQGGYGYT
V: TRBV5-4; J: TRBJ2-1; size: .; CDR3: ASSQQSYNEQF
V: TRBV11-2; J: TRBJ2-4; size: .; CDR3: ASSTSAIAKNIQY
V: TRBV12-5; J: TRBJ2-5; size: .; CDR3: ASGLGGGETQY
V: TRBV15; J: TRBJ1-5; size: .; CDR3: ATSRGYSNQPQH
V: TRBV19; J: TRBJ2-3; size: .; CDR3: ATSRGQFSDTQY
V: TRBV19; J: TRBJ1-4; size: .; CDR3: ASRDGVTNEKLF
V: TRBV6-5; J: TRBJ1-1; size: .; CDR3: ASSSRRQVSEAF
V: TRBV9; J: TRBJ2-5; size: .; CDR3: ASSVAGGTVETQY
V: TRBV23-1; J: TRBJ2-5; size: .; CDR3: ASSQPDRGHETQY
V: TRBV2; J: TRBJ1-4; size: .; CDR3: ASSIQGRSEKLF